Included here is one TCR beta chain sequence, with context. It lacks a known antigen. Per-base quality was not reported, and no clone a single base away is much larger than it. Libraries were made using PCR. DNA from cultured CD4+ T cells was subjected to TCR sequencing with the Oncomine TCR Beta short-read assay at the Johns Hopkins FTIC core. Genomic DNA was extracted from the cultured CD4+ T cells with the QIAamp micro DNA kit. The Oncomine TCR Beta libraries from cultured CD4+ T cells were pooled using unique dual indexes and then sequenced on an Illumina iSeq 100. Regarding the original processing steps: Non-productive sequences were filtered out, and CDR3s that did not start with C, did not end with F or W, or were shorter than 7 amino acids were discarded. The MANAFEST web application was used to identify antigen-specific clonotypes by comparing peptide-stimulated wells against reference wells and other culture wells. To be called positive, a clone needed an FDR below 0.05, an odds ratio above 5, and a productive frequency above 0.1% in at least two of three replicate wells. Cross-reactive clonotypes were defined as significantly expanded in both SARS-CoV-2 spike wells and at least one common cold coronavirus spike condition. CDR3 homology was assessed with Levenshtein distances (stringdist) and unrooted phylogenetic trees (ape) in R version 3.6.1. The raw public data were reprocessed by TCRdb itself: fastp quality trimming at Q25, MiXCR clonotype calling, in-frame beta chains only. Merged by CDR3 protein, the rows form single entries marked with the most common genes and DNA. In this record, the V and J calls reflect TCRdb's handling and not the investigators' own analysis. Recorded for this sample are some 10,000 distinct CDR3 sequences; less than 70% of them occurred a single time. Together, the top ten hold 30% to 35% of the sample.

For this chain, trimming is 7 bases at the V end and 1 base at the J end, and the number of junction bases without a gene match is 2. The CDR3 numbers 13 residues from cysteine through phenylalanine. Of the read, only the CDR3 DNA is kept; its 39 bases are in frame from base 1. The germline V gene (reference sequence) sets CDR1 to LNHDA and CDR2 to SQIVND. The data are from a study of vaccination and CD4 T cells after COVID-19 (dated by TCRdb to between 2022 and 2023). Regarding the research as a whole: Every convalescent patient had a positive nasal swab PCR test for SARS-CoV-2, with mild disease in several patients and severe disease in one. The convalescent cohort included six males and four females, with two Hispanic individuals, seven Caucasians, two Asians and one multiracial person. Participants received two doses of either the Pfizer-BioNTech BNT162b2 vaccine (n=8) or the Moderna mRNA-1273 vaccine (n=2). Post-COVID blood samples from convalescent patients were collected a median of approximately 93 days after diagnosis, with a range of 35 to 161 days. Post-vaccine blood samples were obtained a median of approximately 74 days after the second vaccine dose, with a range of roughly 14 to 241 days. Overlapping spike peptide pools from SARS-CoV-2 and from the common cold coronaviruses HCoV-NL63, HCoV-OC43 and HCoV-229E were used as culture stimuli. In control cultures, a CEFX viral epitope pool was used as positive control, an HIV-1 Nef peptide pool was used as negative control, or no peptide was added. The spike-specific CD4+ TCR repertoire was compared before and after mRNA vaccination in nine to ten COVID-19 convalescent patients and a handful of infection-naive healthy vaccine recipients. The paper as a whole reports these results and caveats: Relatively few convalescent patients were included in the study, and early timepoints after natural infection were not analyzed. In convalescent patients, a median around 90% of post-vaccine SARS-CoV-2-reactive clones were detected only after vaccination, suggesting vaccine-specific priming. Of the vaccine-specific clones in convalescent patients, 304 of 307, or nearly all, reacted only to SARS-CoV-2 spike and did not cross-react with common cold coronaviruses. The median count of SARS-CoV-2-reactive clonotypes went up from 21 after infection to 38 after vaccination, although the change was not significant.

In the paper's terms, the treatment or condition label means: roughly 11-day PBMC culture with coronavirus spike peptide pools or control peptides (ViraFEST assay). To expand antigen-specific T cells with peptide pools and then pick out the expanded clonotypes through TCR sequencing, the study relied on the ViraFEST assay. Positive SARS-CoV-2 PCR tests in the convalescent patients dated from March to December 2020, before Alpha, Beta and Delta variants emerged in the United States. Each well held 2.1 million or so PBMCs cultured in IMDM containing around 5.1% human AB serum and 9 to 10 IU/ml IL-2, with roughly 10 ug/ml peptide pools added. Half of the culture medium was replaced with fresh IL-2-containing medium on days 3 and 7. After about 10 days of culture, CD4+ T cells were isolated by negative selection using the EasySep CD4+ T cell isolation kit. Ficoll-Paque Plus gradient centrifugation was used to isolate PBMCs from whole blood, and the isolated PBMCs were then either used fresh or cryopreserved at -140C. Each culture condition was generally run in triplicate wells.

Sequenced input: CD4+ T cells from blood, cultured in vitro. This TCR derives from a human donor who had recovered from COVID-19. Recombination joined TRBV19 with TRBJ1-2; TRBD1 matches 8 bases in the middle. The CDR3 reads CASTGGFNYGYTF. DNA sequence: TGTGCCAGTACAGGGGGCTTTAACTATGGCTACACCTTC.